This record concerns one TCR beta chain sequence. Its antigen is undetermined. The sample belongs to a study of post-analysis software for immune sequencing data. In the study overall: Included among the disease courses, which were recorded for the cohort, were relapsing-remitting, secondary progressive and progressive-relapsing multiple sclerosis.

Unique molecular identifiers had been added to the TCR beta cDNA libraries. Input of about 0.9 to 10 million T cells yielded hundreds of thousands of cDNA molecules. From the PCR reads, TCRdb called clonotypes with MiXCR, one entry per CDR3 protein. The table has 450,000 or so distinct CDR3 sequences, 40% to 55% seen once. Findings and limits, study-wide: Patients had higher frequencies than controls of five or six TRBV segments, including TRBV5-6, TRBV5-1 and TRBV20-1. The F measure placed samples prepared in the same batch into strongly shared clusters. The normalized Chao1 diversity of multiple sclerosis patients was significantly lower than that of controls.

The CDR3 consists of 16 residues. The V and J ends lost 4 bases and 4 bases respectively, with 18 bases between them. Germline values: CDR1 LGHNA, CDR2 YNFKEQ. This TCR was sampled from a girl between 10 and 17 years old with multiple sclerosis. Sequenced sample: blood. This chain connects TRBV4-2 to TRBJ2-3, with D perhaps given as TRBD1 or TRBD2 (5 bases each). For the CDR3, the DNA is TGTGCCAGCAGCCGCACCGGGACGCTTGAGGCAGATACGCAGTATTTT. This sequence encodes CASSRTGTLEADTQYF.